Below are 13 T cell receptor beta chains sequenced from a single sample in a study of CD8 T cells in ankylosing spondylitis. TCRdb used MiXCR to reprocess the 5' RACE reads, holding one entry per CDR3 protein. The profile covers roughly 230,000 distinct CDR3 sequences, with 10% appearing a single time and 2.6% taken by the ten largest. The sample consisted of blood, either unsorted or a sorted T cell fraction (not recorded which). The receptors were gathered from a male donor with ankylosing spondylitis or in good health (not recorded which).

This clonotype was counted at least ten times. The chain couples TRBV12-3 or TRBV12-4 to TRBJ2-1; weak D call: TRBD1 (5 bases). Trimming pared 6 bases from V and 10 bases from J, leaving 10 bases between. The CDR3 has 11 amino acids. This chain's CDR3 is CASSLWGEQFF. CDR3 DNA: TGTGCCAGCAGCTTGTGGGGCGAGCAGTTCTTC.

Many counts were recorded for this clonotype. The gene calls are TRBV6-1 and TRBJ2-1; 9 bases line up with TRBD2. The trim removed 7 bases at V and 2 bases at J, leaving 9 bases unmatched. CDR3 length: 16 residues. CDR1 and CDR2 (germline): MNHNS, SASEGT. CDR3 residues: CASTGPLAGTYNEQFF. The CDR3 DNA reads TGTGCCAGCACCGGTCCGCTAGCGGGAACCTACAATGAGCAGTTCTTC.

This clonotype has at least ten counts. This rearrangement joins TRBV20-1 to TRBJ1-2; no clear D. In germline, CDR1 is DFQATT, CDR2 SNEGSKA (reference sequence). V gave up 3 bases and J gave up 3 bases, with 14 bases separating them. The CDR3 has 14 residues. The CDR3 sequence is CSASPAVGDYGYTF. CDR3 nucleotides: TGCAGTGCTAGTCCCGCCGTCGGGGACTATGGCTACACCTTC.

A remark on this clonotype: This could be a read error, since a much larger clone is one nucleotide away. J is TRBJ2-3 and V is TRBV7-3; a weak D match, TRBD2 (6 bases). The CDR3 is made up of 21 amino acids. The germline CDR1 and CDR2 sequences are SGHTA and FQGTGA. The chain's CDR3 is CAGSLKPRAWERARGTDTQYF. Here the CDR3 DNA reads TGTGCCGGCAGCTTAAAGCCCCGGGCGTGGGAGCGGGCAAGAGGAACAGATACGCAGTATTTT.

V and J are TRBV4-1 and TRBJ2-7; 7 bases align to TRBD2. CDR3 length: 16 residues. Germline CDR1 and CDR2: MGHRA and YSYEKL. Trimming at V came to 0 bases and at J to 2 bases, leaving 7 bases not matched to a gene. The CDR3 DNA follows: TGCGCCAGCAGCCAAGACTGGACTAGTCCGGCCTACGAGCAGTACTTC. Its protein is CASSQDWTSPAYEQYF.

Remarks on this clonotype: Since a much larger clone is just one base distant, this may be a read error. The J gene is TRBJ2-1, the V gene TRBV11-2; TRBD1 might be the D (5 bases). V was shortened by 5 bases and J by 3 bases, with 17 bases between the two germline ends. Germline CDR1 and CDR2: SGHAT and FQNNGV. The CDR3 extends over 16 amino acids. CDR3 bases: TGTGCCAGCAGCGTGACAAGGGGCCGTGTCTACAATGAGCAGTTCTTC. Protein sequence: CASSVTRGRVYNEQFF.

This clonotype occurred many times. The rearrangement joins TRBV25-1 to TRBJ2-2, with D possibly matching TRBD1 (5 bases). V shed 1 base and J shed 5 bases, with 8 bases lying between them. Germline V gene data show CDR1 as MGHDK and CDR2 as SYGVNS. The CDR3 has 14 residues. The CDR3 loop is CASSELRGTGELFF. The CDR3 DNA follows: TGTGCCAGCAGTGAATTAAGGGGAACCGGGGAGCTGTTTTTT.

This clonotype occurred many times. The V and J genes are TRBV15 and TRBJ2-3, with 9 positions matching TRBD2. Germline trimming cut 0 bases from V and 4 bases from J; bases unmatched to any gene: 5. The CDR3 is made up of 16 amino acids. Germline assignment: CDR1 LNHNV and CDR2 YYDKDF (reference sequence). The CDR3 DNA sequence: TGTGCCACCAGCAGAGACGGAGCGGGGGGTCCAGATACGCAGTATTTT. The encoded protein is CATSRDGAGGPDTQYF.

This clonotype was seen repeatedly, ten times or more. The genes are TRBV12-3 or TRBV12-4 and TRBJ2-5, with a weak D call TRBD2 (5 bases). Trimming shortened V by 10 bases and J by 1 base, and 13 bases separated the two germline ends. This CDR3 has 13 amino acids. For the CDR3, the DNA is TGTGCCAACAGCAGAGGGCCCCAAGAGACCCAGTACTTC. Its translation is CANSRGPQETQYF.

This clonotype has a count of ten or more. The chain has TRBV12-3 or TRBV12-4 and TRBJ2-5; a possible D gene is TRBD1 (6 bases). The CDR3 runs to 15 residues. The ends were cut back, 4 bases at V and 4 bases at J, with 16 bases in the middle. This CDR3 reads CASSYLGHPGETQYF. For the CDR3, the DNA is TGTGCCAGCAGTTATCTGGGACACCCCGGAGAGACCCAGTACTTC.

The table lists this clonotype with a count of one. This CDR3 is CASRRPSRGSYNEQFF. The CDR3 DNA reads as TGTGCCAGCAGACGACCCTCCCGGGGATCCTACAATGAGCAGTTCTTC. J is TRBJ2-1 and V is TRBV6-1, with D possibly matching TRBD2 (5 bases). The CDR3 spans 16 residues. Germline V lookup: CDR1 MNHNS, CDR2 SASEGT. Trimming removed 6 bases from V and 1 base from J, with 16 bases in between.

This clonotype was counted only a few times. For the CDR3, the DNA is TGTGCCAGCAGCTTAGCGCAGGGGGCTGATACTGAAGCTTTCTTT. Protein product: CASSLAQGADTEAFF. This chain joins TRBV7-9 and TRBJ1-1; 8 bases align to TRBD1. The CDR3 has 15 residues. Germline trimming cut 0 bases from V and 5 bases from J; bases unmatched to any gene: 5. The V gene's germline CDR1 is SEHNR and CDR2 FQNEAQ (reference sequence).

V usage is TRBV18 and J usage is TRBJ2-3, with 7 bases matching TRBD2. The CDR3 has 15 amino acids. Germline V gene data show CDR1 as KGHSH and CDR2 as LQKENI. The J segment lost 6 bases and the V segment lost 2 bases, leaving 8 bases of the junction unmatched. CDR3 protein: CASSPTLAEGDTQYF. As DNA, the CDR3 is TGTGCCAGCTCACCAACTCTAGCGGAGGGGGATACGCAGTATTTT.